The 22 T cell receptor beta chains below come from one sample, sequenced in a study of blood T cell repertoires in COVID-19. Sequencing was performed with immunoSEQ multiplex PCR; in TCRdb, only in-frame clones are kept and a portion is missing. The profile shows about 69,000 clones, roughly 80% of them singletons. What was sequenced was peripheral blood. Receptors were obtained from a man in his sixties with acute or convalescent COVID-19.

The rearrangement joins TRBV3-1 (or the pseudogene TRBV3-2) to TRBJ1-4; possible D gene TRBD1, 6 bases. The CDR3 covers 17 residues. Trimming shortened V by 0 bases and J by 7 bases, and 18 bases separated the two germline ends. The germline CDR1 and CDR2 sequences are LGHDT and YNNKEL (reference sequence). This chain's CDR3 is CASSQDRGGAEGEKLFF. The CDR3 nucleotides read TGTGCCAGCAGCCAAGATCGAGGGGGGGCTGAAGGTGAAAAACTGTTTTTT.

J is TRBJ1-3 and V is TRBV21-1. TRBV21-1 is flagged as a pseudogene. This CDR3 region has 16 residues. This CDR3 is CASSNLRDCSGNTIYF. The CDR3 coding sequence is TGTGCCAGCAGTAATCTTCGGGACTGTTCTGGAAACACCATATATTTT.

The chain has TRBV18 and TRBJ2-2; D uncertain. CDR1 is KGHSH, CDR2 LQKENI, per germline. V was shortened by 2 bases and J by 8 bases, with 9 bases between the two germline ends. The CDR3 consists of 13 residues. This chain's CDR3 is CASSPAPGGELFF. The CDR3 DNA is TGTGCCAGCTCACCAGCCCCGGGTGGGGAGCTGTTTTTT.

The chain employs TRBV5-5 and TRBJ2-1; D perhaps matches TRBD1 (6 bases). Between the trimmed V and J ends, which lost 2 bases and 8 bases, there was a span of 11 bases. This CDR3 spans 13 amino acids. Per germline, CDR1 SGHKS and CDR2 YYEKEE (reference sequence). CDR3 in amino acids: CASSFWGRDEQFF. CDR3 sequence (DNA): TGTGCCAGCAGCTTCTGGGGGCGAGATGAGCAGTTCTTC.

The V gene is TRBV3-1 (or the pseudogene TRBV3-2), the J gene TRBJ1-2; the D is unclear. V shed 0 bases and J shed 4 bases, with 9 bases lying between them. The CDR3 runs 14 residues. Germline-derived CDR1 and CDR2 are LGHDT and YNNKEL (reference sequence). In nucleotides, the CDR3 is TGTGCCAGCAGCCAAGAGTGGAGTCGCTATGGCTACACCTTC. Translating gives CASSQEWSRYGYTF.

The J gene is TRBJ1-2, the V gene TRBV6-5; unclear D gene. Deletions cut 5 bases from V and 3 bases from J, with 16 bases between. This CDR3 spans 15 amino acids. Looked up from germline, CDR1 is MNHEY and CDR2 is SVGAGI. CDR3 DNA: TGTGCCAGCAGTCATGGCGGGTCTGGGGACTATGGCTACACCTTC. Residues: CASSHGGSGDYGYTF.

The rearrangement uses TRBV24-1 and TRBJ2-3, with D perhaps TRBD1 (5 bases). This CDR3 region has 15 residues. The germline V and J ends were trimmed by 3 bases and 4 bases, with 13 bases remaining between them. Germline V lookup: CDR1 KGHDR, CDR2 SFDVKD. The CDR3 nucleotides read TGTGCCACCAGTGATCCTAGGGGCACGGCAGATACGCAGTATTTT. The encoded protein is CATSDPRGTADTQYF.

The V and J genes are TRBV4-1 and TRBJ1-2; the D gene is possibly TRBD1 (5 bases). V was clipped by 0 bases and J by 6 bases, with 14 bases between them. The germline gives CDR1 MGHRA, CDR2 YSYEKL. The CDR3 totals 15 residues. The CDR3 DNA is TGCGCCAGCAGCCAAGATTCAGGGTTTCTTAATGGCTACACCTTC. It encodes CASSQDSGFLNGYTF.

Comments on this clone: The sample has other DNA sequences that encode this CDR3 too. The V gene is TRBV5-1, the J gene TRBJ2-3; D is undetermined. Looked up from germline, CDR1 is SGHRS and CDR2 is YFSETQ. The V gene lost 4 bases and the J gene lost 4 bases, with 7 bases spanning the gap. The length of the CDR3 is 12 residues. This CDR3 is CASSPLPDTQYF. The DNA for the CDR3 is TGCGCCAGCAGCCCCCTTCCAGATACGCAGTATTTT.

The CDR3 DNA is TGTGCCAGCAACCCACGTACAGGGTTGGGCTATGGCTACACCTTC. It is translated as CASNPRTGLGYGYTF. The chain uses TRBV6-5 and TRBJ1-2, with D perhaps matching TRBD1 (6 bases). The length of the CDR3 is 15 residues. V was shortened by 7 bases and J by 4 bases, with 19 bases between the two germline ends. Germline CDR1 reads MNHEY; CDR2 reads SVGAGI.

The chain employs TRBV6-5 and TRBJ1-2; 9 nucleotides line up with TRBD1. J lost 3 bases, V lost 8 bases, and 7 bases had no gene match. Per the germline V gene, CDR1 is MNHEY and CDR2 is SVGAGI. This CDR3 is 14 amino acids long. CDR3 sequence: CASASWTGDYGYTF. The DNA of the CDR3 is TGTGCCAGCGCAAGTTGGACAGGGGACTATGGCTACACCTTC.

Only a few counts were recorded for this clone. The chain couples TRBV2 to TRBJ1-5, with D possibly TRBD1 on 5 matching bases. V was trimmed by 7 bases and J by 5 bases, leaving 15 bases between them. The CDR3 spans 14 residues. CDR1 SNHLY and CDR2 FYNNEI come from the germline V gene. CDR3 coding DNA: TGTGCCAGCAACCCGGGGAGGGGCGATCAGCCCCAGCATTTT. Translation gives CASNPGRGDQPQHF.

This chain uses TRBV7-2 with TRBJ1-1, with 9 nucleotides matching TRBD1. With V trimmed by 4 bases and J by 1 base, 1 base remained unmatched. The germline gives CDR1 SGHTA, CDR2 FQGNSA. CDR3 length: 14 amino acids. The chain's CDR3 is CASSYRGPNTEAFF. The CDR3, as DNA: TGTGCCAGCAGCTACAGGGGGCCGAACACTGAAGCTTTCTTT.

A single count supports this clone. The chain joins TRBV7-9 to TRBJ2-1; TRBD2 matches at 11 bases. V lost 1 base, J lost 10 bases, and 12 bases stayed unmatched. The CDR3 is 17 amino acids. Germline V gene lookup returns CDR1 SEHNR and CDR2 FQNEAQ (reference sequence). Here the CDR3 reads CASSLVRPSGGFREQFF. CDR3 sequence (DNA): TGTGCCAGCAGCTTAGTAAGGCCTAGCGGGGGGTTCAGGGAGCAGTTCTTC.

The genes are TRBV6-2 or TRBV6-3 and TRBJ2-1; tentatively, D is TRBD1 (6 bases). Germline V gene data show CDR1 as MNHEY and CDR2 as SVGEGT. The CDR3 sequence is 11 residues long. V gave up 4 bases and J gave up 15 bases, with 13 bases separating them. CDR3 nucleotide sequence: TGTGCCAGCAGTTTTGTAGGGGACACGTTCTTC. Translation: CASSFVGDTFF.

About this clone: At the DNA level, this CDR3 is encoded by other sequences in the same sample as well. CDR3 sequence: CASSSTGGWDEQYF. CDR3 bases: TGCGCCAGCAGCTCGACAGGGGGGTGGGACGAGCAGTACTTC. V usage is TRBV5-1 and J usage is TRBJ2-7; 9 bases are shared with TRBD1. This CDR3 has 14 amino acids. Germline V lookup: CDR1 SGHRS, CDR2 YFSETQ. V was clipped by 3 bases and J by 5 bases; unmatched bases: 6.

The chain combines TRBV3-1 (or the pseudogene TRBV3-2) with TRBJ1-3, with D possibly TRBD1 on 5 matching bases. CDR1 is LGHDT and CDR2 is YNNKEL in the germline V gene (reference sequence). Trimming stripped 0 bases from V and 0 bases from J, with 12 bases between. The CDR3 is 17 residues long. The CDR3 DNA follows: TGTGCCAGCAGCCAAGAAAAGGGAAGGGGCTCTGGAAACACCATATATTTT. Translated, it gives CASSQEKGRGSGNTIYF.

The chain has TRBV30 and TRBJ2-1; 9 bases agree with TRBD1. This CDR3 spans 18 amino acids. Trimming cost V 4 bases and J 8 bases; bases outside gene matches: 21. In germline, CDR1 is GTSNPN, CDR2 SVGIG (reference sequence). The CDR3 protein is CAWNYGTGFAGDADEQFF. The CDR3, as DNA: TGTGCCTGGAATTATGGGACAGGGTTCGCGGGGGACGCGGATGAGCAGTTCTTC.

V usage is TRBV5-4 and J usage is TRBJ2-1; D may be TRBD1 (6 bases). This CDR3 region has 15 residues. Per the germline V gene, CDR1 is SGHNT and CDR2 is YYREEE (reference sequence). V was shortened by 4 bases and J by 2 bases, with 13 bases between the two germline ends. The CDR3 DNA reads as TGTGCCAGCAGCCCGGGACACTCGGCCTACAATGAGCAGTTCTTC. It codes for CASSPGHSAYNEQFF.

This sequence joins TRBV5-1 and TRBJ1-1; perhaps TRBD1 as D (5 bases). With 5 bases removed from V and 0 bases from J, the gap between germline ends came to 11 bases. The germline V gene encodes CDR1 SGHRS and CDR2 YFSETQ. The CDR3 has 14 residues. In DNA, the CDR3 is TGCGCCAGCAGACAGGAACCGATGAACACTGAAGCTTTCTTT. Protein product: CASRQEPMNTEAFF.

This clone appeared a single time. The V call is TRBV7-8, the J call TRBJ1-1; TRBD1 is a possible D gene (6 bases). Trimming took off 3 bases at V and 4 bases at J, with 9 bases between the two ends. Germline CDR1 SGHVS, CDR2 FQNEAQ. The length of the CDR3 is 13 residues. The CDR3: CASSFTGITEAFF. The CDR3 bases are TGTGCCAGCAGCTTTACAGGGATCACTGAAGCTTTCTTT. Based on the CDR3 plus reference TRBV7-8 and TRBJ1-1, the full variable domain is GAGVSQSPRYKVAKRGQDVALRCDPISGHVSLFWYQQALGQGPEFLTYFQNEAQLDKSGLPSDRFFAERPEGSVSTLKIQRTQQEDSAVYLCASSFTGITEAFFGQGTRLTVV.

V and J are TRBV15 and TRBJ1-2; 8 bases fit TRBD1. Germline V lookup: CDR1 LNHNV, CDR2 YYDKDF (reference sequence). There are 14 residues in the CDR3. The junction had 4 bases not matched to a gene; V was cut back by 3 bases and J by 4 bases. The CDR3 spells CATSRQGASYGYTF. The CDR3 bases are TGTGCCACCAGCAGGCAGGGGGCGTCCTATGGCTACACCTTC.